Described below is a single T cell receptor beta chain sequence and its context. The antigen remains undetermined. The data belong to a study of cytomegalovirus exposure and HLA in healthy donors. General observations from the study: The authors excluded some V segments, including TRBV6-2 and TRBV6-3, as indistinguishable.

The length of the CDR3 is 16 residues. J lost 11 bases, V lost 0 bases, and 8 bases had no gene match. Germline V gene lookup returns CDR1 MGHRA and CDR2 YSYEKL. Use of 60 Vbeta and 13 Jbeta primers characterized the PCR. Only in-frame clones appear in the TCRdb table, and some are missing; sequencing was by immunoSEQ multiplex PCR. The table includes about 40,000 clones, roughly three quarters detected once. This sequence joins TRBV4-1 and TRBJ1-6; 9 bases match TRBD1. Sequencing input: PBMCs. This clonotype was sampled from a man aged 35-49 years in good health and CMV-seronegative. CDR3 DNA: TGCGCCAGCAGCCAAGATACAGGGGGCAATCTGGCACCCCTCCACTTT. It is translated as CASSQDTGGNLAPLHF.